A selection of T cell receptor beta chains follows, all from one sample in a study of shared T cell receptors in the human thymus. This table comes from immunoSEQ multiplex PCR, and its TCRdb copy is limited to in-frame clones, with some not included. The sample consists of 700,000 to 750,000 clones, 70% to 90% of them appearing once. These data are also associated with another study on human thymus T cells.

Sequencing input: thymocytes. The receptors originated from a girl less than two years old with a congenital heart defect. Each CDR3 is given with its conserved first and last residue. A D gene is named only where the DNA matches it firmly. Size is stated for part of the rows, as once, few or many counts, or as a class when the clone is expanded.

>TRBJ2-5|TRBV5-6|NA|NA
TGTGCCAGCAGCTTGGGAGGATGGCATCAAGAGACCCAGTACTTC
CASSLGGWHQETQYF
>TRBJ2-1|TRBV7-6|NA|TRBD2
TGTGCCAGCAGCTTAGGGGTAGCGGGGGGGAGGTACAATGAGCAGTTCTTC
CASSLGVAGGRYNEQFF
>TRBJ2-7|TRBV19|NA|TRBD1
TGTGCCAGTAGTACCGAAGACAGGGGTTCCTACGGGCAGTACTTC
CASSTEDRGSYGQYF
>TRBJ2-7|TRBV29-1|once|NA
TGCAGCGTTGCCCAATCGGGGGTCTACGAGCAGTACTTC
CSVAQSGVYEQYF
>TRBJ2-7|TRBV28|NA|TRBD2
TGTGCCAGCAGTTTATGTCGGACTAGCGGGGGGGCTAACTACGAGCAGTACTTC
CASSLCRTSGGANYEQYF
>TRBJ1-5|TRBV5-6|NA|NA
TGTGCCAGCAGTAACACGGGGGGTCTTCAGCCCCAGCATTTT
CASSNTGGLQPQHF
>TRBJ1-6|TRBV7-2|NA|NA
TGTGCCAGCAGCTTATGGTCCAGGGTAGCGGAAAATTCACCCCTCCACTTT
CASSLWSRVAENSPLHF
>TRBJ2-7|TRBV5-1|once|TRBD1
TGCGCCAGCAGCTGGACCGGGACAGGGGGCGACTACGAGCAGTACTTC
CASSWTGTGGDYEQYF
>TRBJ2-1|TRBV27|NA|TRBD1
TGTGCCAGCAGTCCTCACCGGACAGGGAACAATGAGCAGTTCTTC
CASSPHRTGNNEQFF
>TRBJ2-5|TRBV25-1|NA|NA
TGTGCCAGCAGTGAGGTTTGCGGGGTCGCGGGGACCCAGTACTTC
CASSEVCGVAGTQYF
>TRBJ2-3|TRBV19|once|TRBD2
TGTGCCAGTACCCTGACGATCGGGGGGAGCACAGATACGCAGTATTTT
CASTLTIGGSTDTQYF
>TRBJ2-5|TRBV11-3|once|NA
TGTGCCAGCAGCTCCACAGGGCCAGAGACCCAGTACTTC
CASSSTGPETQYF
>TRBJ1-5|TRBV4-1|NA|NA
TGCGCCAGCAGCCCCACCCAAGACCTAGACAGTAGCAATCAGCCCCAGCATTTT
CASSPTQDLDSSNQPQHF
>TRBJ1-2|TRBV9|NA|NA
TGTGCCAGCAGCGTCAACGGGAGTTGGGGTATAGGCTATGGCTACACCTTC
CASSVNGSWGIGYGYTF
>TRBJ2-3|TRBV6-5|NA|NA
TGTGCCAGCAGTTACGGGGCAGGGGGCACAGATACGCAGTATTTT
CASSYGAGGTDTQYF
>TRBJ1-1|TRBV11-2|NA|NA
TGTGCCAGCAGCGGTCCACAGGGAGTGGCACGGCCTGTTGCTTTCTTT
CASSGPQGVARPVAFF
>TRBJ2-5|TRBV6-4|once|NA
TGTGCCAGCAGTGCTCACAGGGAAGAGACCCAGTACTTC
CASSAHREETQYF
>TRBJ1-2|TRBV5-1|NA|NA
TGCGCCAGTAAGTGGGACCGAACGGGGGACTATGGCTACACCTTC
CASKWDRTGDYGYTF
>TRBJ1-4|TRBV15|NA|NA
TGTGCCACCAGCGAACGCAGGGCGACCTTTAATGAAAAACTGTTTTTT
CATSERRATFNEKLFF
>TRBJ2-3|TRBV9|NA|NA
TGTGCCAGCAGCGTAGAGGGGGGGCTTAGCACAGATACGCAGTATTTT
CASSVEGGLSTDTQYF
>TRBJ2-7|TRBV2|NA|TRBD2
TGTGCCAGCAGTGAATTTATAACTAGCGGGGGCCACAGCTCCTACGAGCAGTACTTC
CASSEFITSGGHSSYEQYF
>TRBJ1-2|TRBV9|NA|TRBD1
TGTGCCAGCAGCGTAGGGGACAGTCAAGTGGACTATGGCTACACCTTC
CASSVGDSQVDYGYTF
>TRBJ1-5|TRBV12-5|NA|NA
TGTGCTAGTGGCCGTCAAACTTCGGACAGCAGCAATCAGCCCCAGCATTTT
CASGRQTSDSSNQPQHF
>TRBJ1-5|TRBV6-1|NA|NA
TGTGCCAGCAGCTACAGGGGCAATCAGCCCCAGCATTTT
CASSYRGNQPQHF